Described below is a single TCR beta chain sequence and its context. These data originate in a study of blood T cell repertoires in COVID-19. Study summary: Collection of acute and convalescent COVID-19 samples took place in the United States, Italy and Spain. PBMCs, B-cell-depleted T cells, or T cells provided the cDNA or gDNA that made up the material.

Looked up from germline, CDR1 is MGHRA and CDR2 is YSYEKL. The CDR3 sequence is 16 residues long. With V trimmed by 0 bases and J by 0 bases, 4 bases remained unmatched. Enrolment of Seattle patients took place during active infection, and they were followed longitudinally. In the original processing: It was from reference gene primer amplification that nucleated cell counts were estimated. Clones were read by immunoSEQ multiplex PCR, and TCRdb kept only the in-frame ones, dropping some. V, J and clone size are those of that table, while D and trimming were read from the DNA. The profile shows some 70,000 clones, approximately 80% of them singletons.

This clonotype was sampled from a man aged 60-69 years with COVID-19, enrolled during active disease. The chain links TRBV4-1 to TRBJ2-5; TRBD2 matches 7 bases. The sample taken for sequencing was peripheral blood. CDR3 region: CASSQDPAGNQETQYF. The CDR3 DNA is TGCGCCAGCAGCCAAGATCCAGCGGGGAACCAAGAGACCCAGTACTTC.